The 14 T cell receptor beta chains below come from one sample, sequenced in a study of blood T cell repertoires in COVID-19. The protocol was immunoSEQ multiplex PCR, while the TCRdb copy is restricted to in-frame clones and leaves out a portion. This table has tens of thousands of clones, approximately 83% appearing once. The source material was peripheral blood. These receptors were collected from a woman aged 60 to 75 with acute or convalescent COVID-19.

The chain combines TRBV28 with TRBJ2-7; D gene ambiguous. The V end was cut by 5 bases, the J end by 2 bases, with 4 bases between. The CDR3 contains 11 residues. Per germline, CDR1 MDHEN and CDR2 SYDVKM. DNA of the CDR3: TGTGCCAGCAGTCAAACCTACGAGCAGTACTTC. Its protein is CASSQTYEQYF.

The count of this clone is one. The CDR3 loop reads CASGPGQGFGQPQHF. Here the CDR3 DNA reads TGTGCCAGCGGCCCGGGACAGGGGTTCGGTCAGCCCCAGCATTTT. The chain recombines TRBV9 with TRBJ1-5; 10 bases agree with TRBD1. The CDR3 is 15 residues long. Trimming took 7 bases from V and 6 from J; bases not matched to a gene: 10. Germline V gene data show CDR1 as SGDLS and CDR2 as YYNGEE.

This clone was counted only a few times. The chain combines TRBV2 with TRBJ1-1; 7 bases agree with TRBD1. CDR1 is SNHLY, CDR2 FYNNEI, per germline. The J segment lost 3 bases and the V segment lost 4 bases, leaving 5 bases of the junction unmatched. This CDR3 has 14 residues. The CDR3 reads CASSVEGADTEAFF. In nucleotides, the CDR3 is TGTGCCAGCAGTGTCGAGGGGGCAGACACTGAAGCTTTCTTT.

The chain combines TRBV28 with TRBJ2-5, with 9 bases aligning to TRBD1. With V trimmed by 6 bases and J by 4 bases, 12 bases remained unmatched. The CDR3 contains 16 residues. The germline CDR1 and CDR2 sequences are MDHEN and SYDVKM. In DNA, the CDR3 is TGTGCCAGCAGCCCAAGCCCACAGGGGGCTCGAGAGACCCAGTACTTC. As protein: CASSPSPQGARETQYF.

The chain employs TRBV2 and TRBJ1-5; D might be TRBD1 (6 bases). Deletions cut 6 bases from V and 3 bases from J, with 15 bases between. Germline loops: CDR1 SNHLY, CDR2 FYNNEI. This CDR3 has 15 amino acids. Here the CDR3 reads CASREWTEHNQPQHF. CDR3 coding DNA: TGTGCCAGCAGGGAATGGACAGAACACAATCAGCCCCAGCATTTT.

The V and J genes are TRBV9 and TRBJ1-6; 7 nucleotides align to TRBD1. After removal of 5 bases from V and 9 bases from J, the junction contained 8 bases not matched to a gene. CDR1 is SGDLS and CDR2 is YYNGEE in the germline V gene. The CDR3 sequence is 14 residues long. For the CDR3, the DNA is TGTGCCAGCAGTATGGACAGGACGGGTTCACCCCTCCACTTT. Translation: CASSMDRTGSPLHF.

The V gene is TRBV29-1, the J gene TRBJ1-2; D perhaps matches TRBD1 (5 bases). The CDR3 is 13 residues long. Germline V gene lookup returns CDR1 SQVTM and CDR2 ANQGSEA. V dropped 0 bases and J dropped 6 bases, with 11 bases sitting between them. In nucleotides, the CDR3 is TGCAGCGTTGAAGATTTTGTGGGGCATGGCTACACCTTC. This gives the protein CSVEDFVGHGYTF.

This clone was found once. The chain carries TRBV15 and TRBJ1-2; D call uncertain. The CDR3 sequence is 14 residues long. Germline values: CDR1 LNHNV, CDR2 YYDKDF (reference sequence). The V end lost 1 base, the J end lost 4 bases, and 10 bases lay between the germline ends. The DNA of the CDR3 is TGTGCCACCAGCAGAGGAGGTGTGGGCTATGGCTACACCTTC. This codes for CATSRGGVGYGYTF.

The chain couples TRBV19 to TRBJ1-2, with D uncertain. Germline lookup yields CDR1 LNHDA and CDR2 SQIVND (reference sequence). There are 12 residues in the CDR3. Trimming removed 5 bases from V and 2 bases from J, with 6 bases in between. In nucleotides, the CDR3 is TGTGCCAGTAGTTCCCAGAACTATGGCTACACCTTC. Translated: CASSSQNYGYTF.

The rearrangement uses TRBV19 and TRBJ1-5; 8 nucleotides line up with TRBD1. CDR3 length: 16 residues. Germline V gene data show CDR1 as LNHDA and CDR2 as SQIVND (reference sequence). Germline trimming cut 0 bases from V and 2 bases from J; bases unmatched to any gene: 3. CDR3 protein: CASSIEPGGGNQPQHF. The CDR3 nucleotides are TGTGCCAGTAGTATAGAGCCAGGGGGCGGCAATCAGCCCCAGCATTTT.

The chain is built from TRBV20-1 and TRBJ1-5; D may be TRBD1 (6 bases). The germline gives CDR1 DFQATT, CDR2 SNEGSKA (reference sequence). CDR3 length: 15 residues. Trimming took 3 bases from V and 3 from J, leaving 15 bases between them. Written as DNA, the CDR3 is TGCAGTGCTAGTCTAAACAGGGCTTACAATCAGCCCCAGCATTTT. This gives the protein CSASLNRAYNQPQHF.

The CDR3 bases are TGTGCCAGCAGACTAGCGGGTCGAAGGACCGGGGAGCTGTTTTTT. Translated, it gives CASRLAGRRTGELFF. The chain is built from TRBV6-5 and TRBJ2-2, with 9 bases matching TRBD2. The CDR3 sequence is 15 residues long. Germline CDR1 and CDR2: MNHEY and SVGAGI. V lost 6 bases to trimming and J lost 5 bases; unmatched junction nucleotides: 7.

The chain combines TRBV18 with TRBJ2-1; D is undetermined. This CDR3 contains 16 residues. Looked up from germline, CDR1 is KGHSH and CDR2 is LQKENI. Trimming stripped 6 bases from V and 0 bases from J, with 15 bases between. CDR3 protein: CASSAENSGSYNEQFF. The CDR3 nucleotides read TGTGCCAGCTCCGCGGAAAACTCGGGCTCCTACAATGAGCAGTTCTTC.

In nucleotides, the CDR3 is TGTGCCAGCAGCTTACCTCTAGCGGGGAAAAGCTCCTACGAGCAGTACTTC. Encoded protein: CASSLPLAGKSSYEQYF. This rearrangement joins TRBV7-2 to TRBJ2-7, with 9 bases fitting TRBD2. CDR3 length: 17 residues. Germline CDR1 reads SGHTA; CDR2 reads FQGNSA. With V trimmed by 2 bases and J by 0 bases, 8 bases remained unmatched.